This T cell receptor beta chain was identified during a study of blood T cell repertoires in COVID-19. Clones were sequenced by immunoSEQ multiplex PCR, and TCRdb holds only the in-frame ones, with some missing. This table has about 300,000 clones, roughly 90% appearing once. The CDR3 is 15 residues long. V dropped 2 bases and J dropped 6; count of bases not matched to a gene: 8. CDR1 is MNHEY, CDR2 SVGAGI, per germline. The sequence came from a man aged 55-75 years who had recovered from COVID-19. The chain combines TRBV6-5 with TRBJ2-7; 9 positions match TRBD1. Material: PBMCs or T cells enriched from blood (not recorded which). The CDR3 DNA follows: TGTGCCAGCAGTTACGCAGGGACAGGGAAGGGCGAGCAGTACTTC. Encoded protein: CASSYAGTGKGEQYF.